The 26 T cell receptor beta chains below were found in one sample sequenced in a study of beta chain features in type 1 diabetes. Isolated RNA was reverse transcribed in full, so expressed TCRB transcripts were sequenced. Using immunoSEQ multiplex PCR, the repertoire was profiled, and TCRdb retains in-frame clones only, with some absent. Here the sample spans 300,000 to 400,000 clones, around 9.3% being singletons. Which antigens these TCRs recognize remains unknown. Study outcomes and limitations: Shorter TCRB CDR3s, moderately but significantly so, were found in Type 1 diabetes patients in all four CD4+ subsets.

Sequenced: central memory CD4+ T cells from blood. These receptors were collected from a man aged 25 to 40 with type 1 diabetes.

The chain couples TRBV7-9 to TRBJ2-5; TRBD2 matches at 10 bases. This CDR3 spans 18 amino acids. After removal of 5 bases from V and 1 base from J, the junction contained 13 bases not matched to a gene. CDR1 and CDR2 from the germline V gene are SEHNR and FQNEAQ (reference sequence). CDR3: CASSRRYSTSGVQETQYF. CDR3 DNA sequence: TGTGCCAGCAGCCGCCGTTACTCAACTAGCGGGGTCCAAGAGACCCAGTACTTC.

This clone came up many times. CDR3 sequence: CASSPSYTGNTEAFF. The CDR3 bases are TGTGCCAGCAGCCCTTCCTATACAGGGAACACTGAAGCTTTCTTT. The chain is built from TRBV5-6 and TRBJ1-1; tentatively, D is TRBD1 (5 bases). The CDR3 is made up of 15 amino acids. The germline CDR1 and CDR2 sequences are SGHDT and YYEEEE. Trimming left V 4 bases short and J 1 base short, with 14 bases between.

This clone was counted a few times. This chain links TRBV7-9 with TRBJ2-5; D not resolved. The CDR3 is made up of 15 amino acids. V lost 1 base, J lost 5 bases, and 14 bases lay in between. Germline assignment: CDR1 SEHNR and CDR2 FQNEAQ (reference sequence). Here the CDR3 DNA reads TGTGCCAGCAGCTTAGGAAGTTCTGTGGTGGAGACCCAGTACTTC. Its translation: CASSLGSSVVETQYF. Filled out from reference TRBV7-9 and TRBJ2-5, the complete variable domain reads DTGVSQNPRHKITKRGQNVTFRCDPISEHNRLYWYRQTLGQGPEFLTYFQNEAQLEKSRLLSDRFSAERPKGSFSTLEIQRTEQGDSAMYLCASSLGSSVVETQYFGPGTRLLVL.

This chain connects TRBV30 to TRBJ1-5; D remains ambiguous. The V end was cut by 0 bases, the J end by 7 bases, with 10 bases between. The CDR3 is made up of 13 amino acids. Looked up from germline, CDR1 is GTSNPN and CDR2 is SVGIG (reference sequence). Here the CDR3 DNA reads TGTGCCTGGAGTGTACGGAGCGAGCAGCCCCAGCATTTT. This codes for CAWSVRSEQPQHF. Filled out from reference TRBV30 and TRBJ1-5, the complete variable domain reads SQTIHQWPATLVQPVGSPLSLECTVEGTSNPNLYWYRQAAGRGLQLLFYSVGIGQISSEVPQNLSASRPQDRQFILSSKKLLLSDSGFYLCAWSVRSEQPQHFGDGTRLSIL.

This clone was counted a few times. V and J are TRBV19 and TRBJ1-6, with unresolved D. This CDR3 spans 14 amino acids. Germline assignment: CDR1 LNHDA and CDR2 SQIVND (reference sequence). The V and J ends lost 6 bases and 7 bases respectively, with 13 bases between them. Here the CDR3 reads CASSAGVLNSPLHF. The CDR3 nucleotides read TGTGCCAGTAGCGCAGGCGTATTAAATTCACCCCTCCACTTT.

This clone was seen a few times. V is TRBV7-9 and J is TRBJ2-1, with D unresolved. Germline assignment: CDR1 SEHNR and CDR2 FQNEAQ (reference sequence). Trimming pared 2 bases from V and 7 bases from J, leaving 6 bases between. This CDR3 is built from 12 residues. The CDR3 nucleotides are TGTGCCAGCAGCTTATGGGGTAATGAGCAGTTCTTC. This encodes CASSLWGNEQFF.

The rearrangement uses TRBV9 and TRBJ2-5, with 12 bases matching TRBD2. The CDR3 contains 16 residues. J was trimmed by 3 bases and V by 1 base; bases with no gene match: 4. Per germline, CDR1 SGDLS and CDR2 YYNGEE. The CDR3 DNA is TGTGCCAGCAGCGTACTAGCGGGGGGGCCTGAAGAGACCCAGTACTTC. This encodes CASSVLAGGPEETQYF. The whole variable domain, remainder taken from reference TRBV9 and TRBJ2-5, is DSGVTQTPKHLITATGQRVTLRCSPRSGDLSVYWYQQSLDQGLQFLIQYYNGEERAKGNILERFSAQQFPDLHSELNLSSLELGDSALYFCASSVLAGGPEETQYFGPGTRLLVL.

The gene calls are TRBV28 and TRBJ1-2; the match to TRBD1 covers 7 bases. Per germline, CDR1 MDHEN and CDR2 SYDVKM. This CDR3 contains 12 residues. V shed 6 bases, J shed 4 bases, and the junction held 2 bases outside the gene matches. The CDR3 DNA is TGTGCCAGCAGGTCAGGGGGCTATGGCTACACCTTC. Protein: CASRSGGYGYTF.

Many counts were recorded for this clone. V usage is TRBV6-6 and J usage is TRBJ1-2, with 7 bases identical to TRBD1. Germline-derived CDR1 and CDR2 are MNHNY and SVGAGI (reference sequence). The CDR3 extends over 15 amino acids. V lost 2 bases to trimming and J lost 4 bases; unmatched junction nucleotides: 7. The CDR3 DNA reads as TGTGCCAGCAGTTACGGTTCAGGGGGAGGCTATGGCTACACCTTC. This gives the protein CASSYGSGGGYGYTF.

The rearrangement links TRBV5-1 to TRBJ1-1, with 7 bases aligning to TRBD1. Germline V CDR1 and CDR2: SGHRS, YFSETQ. Losses at the gene ends were 3 bases for V and 1 base for J; bases not matched to a gene: 6. The CDR3 loop spans 15 amino acids. The CDR3 loop is CASSSRQGGNTEAFF. The CDR3 DNA reads TGCGCCAGCAGCTCCCGACAGGGAGGGAACACTGAAGCTTTCTTT.

The chain uses TRBV4-1 and TRBJ1-1; D is unclear. V gave up 5 bases and J gave up 0 bases, with 10 bases separating them. Germline-derived CDR1 and CDR2 are MGHRA and YSYEKL. The CDR3 is made up of 14 amino acids. The CDR3 reads CASSLEGLNTEAFF. Here the CDR3 DNA reads TGCGCCAGCAGCTTGGAGGGCTTGAACACTGAAGCTTTCTTT.

The table lists this clone with many counts. This same CDR3 is encoded by further DNA sequences in the sample. This sequence joins TRBV7-2 and TRBJ2-3; 12 positions match TRBD2. J gave up 3 bases and V 8 bases, and 6 bases lay outside the gene matches. The germline gives CDR1 SGHTA, CDR2 FQGNSA. This CDR3 spans 15 amino acids. CDR3 residues: CASSRGLAGTDTQYF. DNA for the CDR3: TGTGCCAGCTCTCGAGGACTAGCGGGGACAGATACGCAGTATTTT.

The chain has TRBV7-2 and TRBJ1-2, with a tentative D call TRBD1 (5 bases). The germline V gene encodes CDR1 SGHTA and CDR2 FQGNSA. This CDR3 comprises 13 residues. V lost 7 bases, J lost 8 bases, and 17 bases lay in between. The CDR3 loop is CASTPGGGEGYTF. CDR3 nucleotides: TGTGCCAGCACCCCTGGCGGGGGAGAAGGCTACACCTTC.

The V call is TRBV5-1, the J call TRBJ2-7, with D unresolved. CDR1 is SGHRS, CDR2 YFSETQ, per germline. Trimming took off 2 bases at V and 0 bases at J, with 18 bases between the two ends. The CDR3 runs 17 residues. The CDR3, as DNA: TGCGCCAGCAGCTTTGAGGTGTCGGAGTCCAGCTCCTACGAGCAGTACTTC. This codes for CASSFEVSESSSYEQYF.

This chain joins TRBV29-1 and TRBJ2-1; D uncertain. The CDR3 runs to 16 residues. Germline loops: CDR1 SQVTM, CDR2 ANQGSEA. Trimming took 0 bases from V and 0 from J, leaving 12 bases between them. CDR3 loop: CSVEERSRSSYNEQFF. For the CDR3, the DNA is TGCAGCGTTGAAGAAAGAAGCCGGAGCTCCTACAATGAGCAGTTCTTC.

This clone was recorded at least ten times. V and J are TRBV19 and TRBJ2-7; 8 positions match TRBD1. V gave up 5 bases and J gave up 8 bases; unmatched junction bases: 14. The CDR3 loop spans 15 amino acids. CDR1 and CDR2 (germline): LNHDA, SQIVND (reference sequence). The DNA of the CDR3 is TGTGCCAGTAGTGAGGCCCGGACAGGGACCGGCAAGCAGTACTTC. It translates to CASSEARTGTGKQYF.

The chain joins TRBV6-5 to TRBJ1-1; D ambiguous. Germline CDR1 is MNHEY and CDR2 is SVGAGI. Trimming took off 4 bases at V and 5 bases at J, with 5 bases between the two ends. The CDR3 has 11 residues. CDR3 amino acids: CASSFGTEAFF. The CDR3, as DNA: TGTGCCAGCAGTTTTGGGACTGAAGCTTTCTTT.

This CDR3 is CASSRGNDNQPQHF. The DNA for the CDR3 is TGTGCCAGCTCGCGGGGGAACGACAATCAGCCCCAGCATTTT. The genes are TRBV18 and TRBJ1-5; D perhaps matches TRBD1 (5 bases). Germline-derived CDR1 and CDR2 are KGHSH and LQKENI. CDR3 length equals 14 residues. The V and J ends lost 6 bases and 3 bases respectively, with 12 bases between them.

The chain combines TRBV28 with TRBJ1-3; D gene uncertain. Between the trimmed V and J ends, which lost 6 bases and 0 bases, there was a span of 12 bases. The CDR3 length is 15 residues. Germline V gene data show CDR1 as MDHEN and CDR2 as SYDVKM. DNA for the CDR3: TGTGCCAGCAGACTAACAGCACTCTCTGGAAACACCATATATTTT. Protein: CASRLTALSGNTIYF.

V is TRBV6-6 and J is TRBJ2-2; D is ambiguous. The germline V gene encodes CDR1 MNHNY and CDR2 SVGAGI (reference sequence). The CDR3 loop spans 14 amino acids. V shed 5 bases and J shed 5 bases, with 12 bases lying between them. DNA for the CDR3: TGTGCCAGCAGTCGTTCAACTAAAACCGGGGAGCTGTTTTTT. Residues: CASSRSTKTGELFF.

This rearrangement joins TRBV5-6 to TRBJ2-7; TRBD1 matches 8 bases. CDR1 is SGHDT and CDR2 is YYEEEE in the germline V gene. CDR3 length equals 12 residues. V trimming: 4 bases; J trimming: 8 bases; junction bases outside the gene matches: 5. CDR3 sequence: CASSPGQGKQYF. The CDR3 nucleotides are TGTGCCAGCAGCCCAGGACAGGGAAAGCAGTACTTC.

This clone was counted only a few times. The chain combines TRBV10-2 with TRBJ2-2; 7 nucleotides align to TRBD2. Germline V gives CDR1 WSHSY, CDR2 SAAADI. After removal of 3 bases from V and 1 base from J, the junction contained 5 bases not matched to a gene. The CDR3 runs to 16 residues. CDR3 in DNA: TGCGCCAGCAGTGACCCCACGGGGGGGAACACCGGGGAGCTGTTTTTT. Its translation is CASSDPTGGNTGELFF.

The chain carries TRBV10-3 and TRBJ1-3, with TRBD1 identical over 8 bases. Trimming removed 7 bases from V and 2 bases from J; junction bases left unmatched: 4. This CDR3 contains 14 residues. CDR1 is ENHRY and CDR2 is SYGVKD in the germline V gene. In nucleotides, the CDR3 is TGTGCCATCAATAAACAGGGGGCTGGAAACACCATATATTTT. Translation gives CAINKQGAGNTIYF.

This clone was observed a handful of times. The rearrangement joins TRBV5-4 to TRBJ2-3; D gene uncertain. With 4 bases removed from V and 5 bases from J, the gap between germline ends came to 5 bases. Looked up from germline, CDR1 is SGHNT and CDR2 is YYREEE (reference sequence). The CDR3 spans 11 residues. The CDR3 reads CASSQGDTQYF. The CDR3 DNA sequence: TGTGCCAGCAGCCAAGGAGATACGCAGTATTTT.

This clone was seen a few times. This chain links TRBV11-2 with TRBJ1-4; D gene unclear. V lost 8 bases and J 8 bases, leaving 12 bases between the germline ends. This CDR3 region has 12 residues. Germline CDR1 SGHAT, CDR2 FQNNGV. This CDR3 is CASSGRREKLFF. CDR3 in DNA: TGTGCCAGCTCCGGCCGGAGGGAAAAACTGTTTTTT.

The genes are TRBV11-2 and TRBJ2-5, with a possible D match to TRBD2 (5 bases). CDR1 is SGHAT, CDR2 FQNNGV, per germline. The CDR3 extends over 14 amino acids. V lost 5 bases, J lost 0 bases, and 10 bases lay in between. The CDR3 sequence: CASSPTGDQETQYF. CDR3 in DNA: TGTGCCAGCAGCCCTACCGGGGACCAAGAGACCCAGTACTTC.